This T cell receptor (beta chain) was captured by sequencing in a study of identical twins. Regarding this clonotype: The antigen is undetermined.

The CDR3 covers 15 residues. The germline V gene has CDR1 SGHAT and CDR2 FQNNGV. V dropped 7 bases and J dropped 7; count of bases not matched to a gene: 11. TCRdb passed the 5' RACE reads through MiXCR, listing each CDR3 protein once. Here the sample spans approximately 680,000 distinct CDR3 sequences, 7.1% being singletons. The study, taken as a whole, reports: Conclusions were based on cross-sectional statistical analysis, without following the same donors. In cord blood, abundant beta clonotypes had fewer insertions; memory showed no trend. Models underpredicted monozygotic twin sharing of out-of-frame TCR alpha. In zero-insertion analyses, partial confounding could arise from invariant MAIT and iNKT cells.

This same sample was also part of a study on yellow fever vaccine responses in identical twins.

This chain joins TRBV11-2 and TRBJ2-1; 9 bases are shared with TRBD2. The specimen was PBMCs. The TCR comes from a woman under 30 in good health. DNA of the CDR3: TGTGCCAGCACCCGAGAACCTGGACTAGCGAATGAGCAGTTCTTC. The encoded protein is CASTREPGLANEQFF.